The rows below give T cell receptor beta chains drawn from one sample of a study of T-cell memory formation after mild COVID-19. In TCRdb, the 5' RACE reads were re-called with MiXCR into one record per CDR3 protein. The sample holds about 180,000 distinct CDR3 sequences; less than 20% are singletons and the top ten take roughly 4.3%. Sample: PBMCs or a T cell subset sorted from them (not recorded which). Source of these receptors: a man aged 18 to 29 who had mild COVID-19 (a few samples of this study predate the infection). Cell type and time point are not known. Both conserved end residues are part of each CDR3. Fields, in order: clone size, D gene, J gene, V gene, CDR3 protein, CDR3 DNA. D genes are given only for firm matches. Only some rows state a clone size, as once, few, many or a class for expanded clones.

clone_size: NA
d_call: NA
j_call: TRBJ2-3
v_call: TRBV6-2/TRBV6-3
cdr3_aa: CASRVLAGDTQYF
cdr3_nt: TGTGCCAGCAGGGTCCTAGCAGGAGATACGCAGTATTTT

clone_size: NA
d_call: NA
j_call: TRBJ1-2
v_call: TRBV2
cdr3_aa: CASSEQGSNYGYTF
cdr3_nt: TGTGCCAGCAGTGAGCAGGGTTCTAACTATGGCTACACCTTC

clone_size: NA
d_call: TRBD1
j_call: TRBJ2-2
v_call: TRBV6-1
cdr3_aa: CASSLGQGGGELFF
cdr3_nt: TGTGCCAGCAGTTTAGGACAGGGTGGCGGGGAGCTGTTTTTT

clone_size: NA
d_call: NA
j_call: TRBJ1-2
v_call: TRBV2
cdr3_aa: CASSVRETGGYTF
cdr3_nt: TGTGCCAGCAGTGTTCGGGAGACAGGTGGCTACACCTTC

clone_size: few
d_call: TRBD2
j_call: TRBJ2-3
v_call: TRBV6-6
cdr3_aa: CASLAGDYTDTQYF
cdr3_nt: TGTGCCAGCTTAGCGGGGGACTACACAGATACGCAGTATTTT

clone_size: NA
d_call: NA
j_call: TRBJ2-3
v_call: TRBV7-6
cdr3_aa: CASSSAGVDTQYF
cdr3_nt: TGTGCCAGCAGCTCTGCCGGGGTAGATACGCAGTATTTT

clone_size: few
d_call: NA
j_call: TRBJ1-2
v_call: TRBV18
cdr3_aa: CASSPVDWEGYTF
cdr3_nt: TGTGCCAGCTCACCAGTGGACTGGGAGGGCTACACCTTC

clone_size: NA
d_call: NA
j_call: TRBJ2-5
v_call: TRBV18
cdr3_aa: CASSPPGGTHQETQYF
cdr3_nt: TGTGCCAGCTCACCACCGGGGGGGACACACCAAGAGACCCAGTACTTC

clone_size: NA
d_call: TRBD1
j_call: TRBJ2-7
v_call: TRBV30
cdr3_aa: CAGAGTGLYEQYF
cdr3_nt: TGTGCCGGGGCCGGGACAGGGTTATACGAGCAGTACTTC

clone_size: NA
d_call: NA
j_call: TRBJ2-1
v_call: TRBV5-1
cdr3_aa: CASIGLSSSYNEQFF
cdr3_nt: TGCGCCAGCATTGGGCTGTCGAGCTCCTACAATGAGCAGTTCTTC

clone_size: few
d_call: TRBD1
j_call: TRBJ1-6
v_call: TRBV11-1
cdr3_aa: CASSTQGEGNSPLHF
cdr3_nt: TGTGCCAGCAGCACCCAGGGGGAGGGTAATTCACCCCTCCACTTT

clone_size: NA
d_call: NA
j_call: TRBJ1-6
v_call: TRBV10-3
cdr3_aa: CAISDRSLGLHF
cdr3_nt: TGTGCCATCAGTGATCGGTCCCTCGGCCTCCACTTT

clone_size: few
d_call: NA
j_call: TRBJ2-5
v_call: TRBV4-3
cdr3_aa: CASSQGQGSETQYF
cdr3_nt: TGCGCCAGCAGCCAAGGACAAGGTTCAGAGACCCAGTACTTC

clone_size: many
d_call: NA
j_call: TRBJ2-5
v_call: TRBV11-2
cdr3_aa: CASSLVRLSGQETQYF
cdr3_nt: TGTGCCAGCAGCTTAGTAAGACTATCGGGGCAAGAGACCCAGTACTTC

clone_size: few
d_call: TRBD1
j_call: TRBJ2-5
v_call: TRBV12-3/TRBV12-4
cdr3_aa: CASSLTGQGTQYF
cdr3_nt: TGTGCCAGCAGTTTGACAGGGCAGGGGACCCAGTACTTC

clone_size: NA
d_call: NA
j_call: TRBJ1-1
v_call: TRBV27
cdr3_aa: CASSFAGRKAFF
cdr3_nt: TGTGCCAGCAGTTTCGCAGGGCGGAAAGCTTTCTTT

clone_size: few
d_call: NA
j_call: TRBJ1-5
v_call: TRBV6-2/TRBV6-3
cdr3_aa: CASSHEAGPGPQHF
cdr3_nt: TGTGCCAGCAGCCACGAGGCCGGCCCTGGGCCCCAGCATTTT

clone_size: few
d_call: NA
j_call: TRBJ2-7
v_call: TRBV15
cdr3_aa: CATSRDSQGGSEQYF
cdr3_nt: TGTGCCACCAGCAGAGATTCCCAGGGGGGATCCGAGCAGTACTTC

clone_size: few
d_call: NA
j_call: TRBJ2-5
v_call: TRBV7-2
cdr3_aa: CASSFQGMGETQYF
cdr3_nt: TGTGCCAGCAGCTTTCAGGGGATGGGGGAGACCCAGTACTTC

clone_size: NA
d_call: NA
j_call: TRBJ2-7
v_call: TRBV5-6
cdr3_aa: CASSWRLPTSYEQYF
cdr3_nt: TGTGCCAGCAGCTGGAGACTGCCGACCTCCTACGAGCAGTACTTC

clone_size: few
d_call: NA
j_call: TRBJ2-1
v_call: TRBV15
cdr3_aa: CATSRDRTGEFF
cdr3_nt: TGTGCCACCAGCAGAGATCGTACAGGAGAGTTCTTC

clone_size: NA
d_call: NA
j_call: TRBJ1-2
v_call: TRBV20-1
cdr3_aa: CAAFSQRAYTF
cdr3_nt: TGTGCTGCGTTTTCACAGCGAGCATACACCTTC

clone_size: NA
d_call: NA
j_call: TRBJ1-6
v_call: TRBV30
cdr3_aa: CAWSPWTENSPLHF
cdr3_nt: TGTGCCTGGAGTCCCTGGACTGAGAATTCACCCCTCCACTTT

clone_size: few
d_call: TRBD2
j_call: TRBJ2-7
v_call: TRBV28
cdr3_aa: CASSGPGLAGGHEQYF
cdr3_nt: TGTGCCAGCAGTGGACCGGGACTAGCGGGGGGGCACGAGCAGTACTTC

clone_size: NA
d_call: TRBD2
j_call: TRBJ2-5
v_call: TRBV20-1
cdr3_aa: CSASRGGSLAGLRTQYF
cdr3_nt: TGCAGTGCCAGCAGAGGGGGGTCACTAGCGGGGCTAAGGACCCAGTACTTC

clone_size: NA
d_call: TRBD1
j_call: TRBJ2-5
v_call: TRBV5-1
cdr3_aa: CASSLDGKGAETQYF
cdr3_nt: TGCGCCAGCAGCTTGGATGGGAAGGGGGCAGAGACCCAGTACTTC

clone_size: few
d_call: NA
j_call: TRBJ2-5
v_call: TRBV20-1
cdr3_aa: CSARVGAQETQYF
cdr3_nt: TGCAGTGCTAGAGTGGGGGCCCAAGAGACCCAGTACTTC

clone_size: few
d_call: NA
j_call: TRBJ1-2
v_call: TRBV7-2
cdr3_aa: CASSSRVEGYTF
cdr3_nt: TGTGCCAGCAGCTCCAGGGTGGAAGGCTACACCTTC

clone_size: NA
d_call: TRBD1
j_call: TRBJ1-1
v_call: TRBV6-5
cdr3_aa: CASSYSRGAGGVSTEAFF
cdr3_nt: TGTGCCAGCAGTTACTCGAGGGGCGCAGGGGGCGTAAGCACTGAAGCTTTCTTT

clone_size: NA
d_call: NA
j_call: TRBJ1-2
v_call: TRBV29-1
cdr3_aa: CSVTPDSLDYGYTF
cdr3_nt: TGCAGCGTTACACCCGACAGTCTAGATTATGGCTACACCTTC

clone_size: NA
d_call: NA
j_call: TRBJ1-2
v_call: TRBV6-5
cdr3_aa: CASSYRDGFYGYTF
cdr3_nt: TGTGCCAGCAGTTACAGGGACGGCTTCTATGGCTACACCTTC

clone_size: NA
d_call: TRBD1
j_call: TRBJ2-5
v_call: TRBV5-1
cdr3_aa: CASSLGGQGDETQYF
cdr3_nt: TGCGCCAGCAGCTTGGGTGGACAGGGGGATGAGACCCAGTACTTC

clone_size: NA
d_call: NA
j_call: TRBJ1-1
v_call: TRBV4-2
cdr3_aa: CASSSIKLMNTEAFF
cdr3_nt: TGTGCCAGCAGTTCGATAAAACTCATGAACACTGAAGCTTTCTTT

clone_size: many
d_call: NA
j_call: TRBJ2-1
v_call: TRBV10-3
cdr3_aa: CAIREGGENEQFF
cdr3_nt: TGTGCCATCCGAGAGGGGGGGGAGAATGAGCAGTTCTTC

clone_size: few
d_call: TRBD1
j_call: TRBJ2-1
v_call: TRBV29-1
cdr3_aa: CSVDGGQGRFF
cdr3_nt: TGCAGCGTTGACGGGGGACAGGGGAGGTTCTTC

clone_size: NA
d_call: NA
j_call: TRBJ2-6
v_call: TRBV7-2
cdr3_aa: CASSLTWGSGANVLTF
cdr3_nt: TGTGCCAGCAGCTTAACATGGGGCTCTGGGGCCAACGTCCTGACTTTC

clone_size: NA
d_call: NA
j_call: TRBJ2-3
v_call: TRBV5-1
cdr3_aa: CASSFGARGSTDTQYF
cdr3_nt: TGCGCCAGCAGCTTTGGGGCTAGGGGGAGCACAGATACGCAGTATTTT

clone_size: NA
d_call: TRBD1
j_call: TRBJ2-3
v_call: TRBV6-2/TRBV6-3
cdr3_aa: CASSYEGATDTQYF
cdr3_nt: TGTGCCAGCAGTTACGAGGGGGCCACAGATACGCAGTATTTT

clone_size: few
d_call: NA
j_call: TRBJ2-1
v_call: TRBV5-1
cdr3_aa: CASSFIPGYNEQFF
cdr3_nt: TGCGCCAGCAGCTTCATCCCGGGCTACAATGAGCAGTTCTTC

clone_size: few
d_call: TRBD2
j_call: TRBJ2-1
v_call: TRBV3-1
cdr3_aa: CASSQGGRSYNEQFF
cdr3_nt: TGTGCCAGCAGCCAGGGGGGGAGGTCCTACAATGAGCAGTTCTTC

clone_size: few
d_call: TRBD2
j_call: TRBJ2-3
v_call: TRBV19
cdr3_aa: CASSIGTNTDTQYF
cdr3_nt: TGTGCCAGTAGTATCGGGACTAACACAGATACGCAGTATTTT

clone_size: NA
d_call: NA
j_call: TRBJ1-6
v_call: TRBV20-1
cdr3_aa: CSASGGYSPLHF
cdr3_nt: TGCAGTGCCTCCGGGGGGTATTCACCCCTCCACTTT

clone_size: NA
d_call: TRBD1
j_call: TRBJ1-6
v_call: TRBV25-1
cdr3_aa: CASSGQGDNSPLHF
cdr3_nt: TGTGCCAGCAGTGGACAGGGGGATAATTCACCCCTCCACTTT

clone_size: few
d_call: NA
j_call: TRBJ2-3
v_call: TRBV10-3
cdr3_aa: CAISERERTDTQYF
cdr3_nt: TGTGCCATCAGTGAGAGAGAGCGCACAGATACGCAGTATTTT

clone_size: few
d_call: NA
j_call: TRBJ2-4
v_call: TRBV27
cdr3_aa: CASRRASAKNIQYF
cdr3_nt: TGTGCCAGCAGGAGGGCTTCGGCCAAAAACATTCAGTACTTC

clone_size: NA
d_call: TRBD1
j_call: TRBJ1-2
v_call: TRBV11-2
cdr3_aa: CASSMDRVNYGYTF
cdr3_nt: TGTGCCAGCAGCATGGACAGGGTGAACTATGGCTACACCTTC

clone_size: NA
d_call: TRBD1
j_call: TRBJ2-1
v_call: TRBV7-2
cdr3_aa: CASSLSGQGCNEQFF
cdr3_nt: TGTGCCAGCAGCTTATCTGGACAGGGCTGCAATGAGCAGTTCTTC

clone_size: NA
d_call: NA
j_call: TRBJ2-7
v_call: TRBV7-2
cdr3_aa: CASSFLAYSYEQYF
cdr3_nt: TGTGCCAGCAGCTTCCTAGCGTATTCCTACGAGCAGTACTTC

clone_size: few
d_call: NA
j_call: TRBJ2-3
v_call: TRBV10-3
cdr3_aa: CAISAPRAPPDTQYF
cdr3_nt: TGTGCCATCAGTGCCCCCAGGGCCCCCCCAGATACGCAGTATTTT

clone_size: NA
d_call: TRBD1
j_call: TRBJ1-2
v_call: TRBV7-9
cdr3_aa: CASSSSGTGRQTF
cdr3_nt: TGTGCCAGCAGCTCCTCCGGGACAGGGCGCCAAACCTTC

clone_size: few
d_call: TRBD1
j_call: TRBJ2-5
v_call: TRBV12-3/TRBV12-4
cdr3_aa: CASSTLDREETQYF
cdr3_nt: TGTGCCAGCAGTACTTTGGACAGGGAAGAGACCCAGTACTTC

clone_size: few
d_call: NA
j_call: TRBJ2-5
v_call: TRBV7-6
cdr3_aa: CASSLAGHKQETQYF
cdr3_nt: TGTGCCAGCAGCTTAGCGGGACACAAACAAGAGACCCAGTACTTC

clone_size: once
d_call: NA
j_call: TRBJ1-2
v_call: TRBV4-1
cdr3_aa: CASSQIGGNYGYTF
cdr3_nt: TGCGCCAGCAGCCAAATCGGGGGAAACTATGGCTACACCTTC

clone_size: NA
d_call: NA
j_call: TRBJ2-7
v_call: TRBV6-5
cdr3_aa: CASSYSTPGNYEQYF
cdr3_nt: TGTGCCAGCAGTTACTCGACGCCGGGGAACTACGAGCAGTACTTC

clone_size: few
d_call: TRBD1
j_call: TRBJ1-4
v_call: TRBV12-3/TRBV12-4
cdr3_aa: CASRKTGEDEKLFF
cdr3_nt: TGTGCCAGCAGAAAAACAGGGGAGGATGAAAAACTGTTTTTT

clone_size: NA
d_call: NA
j_call: TRBJ2-5
v_call: TRBV20-1
cdr3_aa: CSARTPQETQYF
cdr3_nt: TGCAGTGCGCGGACCCCTCAAGAGACCCAGTACTTC

clone_size: NA
d_call: NA
j_call: TRBJ2-2
v_call: TRBV20-1
cdr3_aa: CSAQRENTGELFF
cdr3_nt: TGCAGTGCTCAGCGAGAGAACACCGGGGAGCTGTTTTTT

clone_size: NA
d_call: NA
j_call: TRBJ1-1
v_call: TRBV3-1
cdr3_aa: CASSQDLTEAFF
cdr3_nt: TGTGCCAGCAGCCAAGATTTAACTGAAGCTTTCTTT

clone_size: few
d_call: NA
j_call: TRBJ2-5
v_call: TRBV7-2
cdr3_aa: CASSLGYGGETQYF
cdr3_nt: TGTGCCAGCAGCTTAGGATATGGGGGGGAGACCCAGTACTTC